A selection of T cell receptor beta chains follows, all from one sample in a study of a mutant IDH1 vaccine in newly diagnosed glioma. Data came from immunoSEQ multiplex PCR; TCRdb stores just in-frame clones and leaves some out. The repertoire includes approximately 51,000 clones, over 75% of them detected once, and 1.8% sits in the top ten. No cognate antigen is known for these TCRs. Sequencing used PBMCs, obtained from a glioma patient whose treatment included an IDH1 peptide vaccine. These receptors were obtained from a woman in her thirties or forties with glioma. CDR3s include the opening cysteine and the closing phenylalanine or tryptophan. The D gene is left open where the match is weak. Size values are once, few and many counts, or a class for expanded clones, and some rows have none.

CALLWGDRGYGYTF,TGTGCCTTGTTGTGGGGGGATCGTGGCTATGGCTACACCTTC,-,TRBJ1-2,once,TRBV30
CASSKVFCVWPGVLKDYGYTF,TGTGCCAGCAGCAAAGTTTTTTGCGTATGGCCAGGGGTCCTAAAGGACTATGGCTACACCTTC,-,TRBJ1-2,-,TRBV21-1
CAWSRGSGTGGYGYTF,TGTGCCTGGAGCAGGGGTTCCGGGACAGGGGGCTATGGCTACACCTTC,TRBD1,TRBJ1-2,-,TRBV30
CASSGTSGSPYTQYF,TGCGCCAGCAGCGGGACTAGCGGGAGCCCTTATACGCAGTATTTT,TRBD2,TRBJ2-3,-,TRBV10-2
CAWSVHSGTLADTQYF,TGTGCCTGGAGTGTACATTCGGGGACTTTGGCAGATACGCAGTATTTT,-,TRBJ2-3,-,TRBV30
CASSTGGSGNTIYF,TGTGCCAGCAGCACGGGGGGAAGTGGAAACACCATATATTTT,-,TRBJ1-3,-,TRBV7-2
CASSYGAEGGADIQYF,TGTGCCAGCAGTTACGGGGCCGAAGGGGGGGCGGACATTCAGTACTTC,-,TRBJ2-4,-,TRBV6-5
CASSQCRAPNTGELFF,TGCGCCAGCAGTCAATGTAGGGCACCGAACACCGGGGAGCTGTTTTTT,-,TRBJ2-2,-,TRBV23-1
CASSLDTDYNYGYTF,TGTGCCAGCAGCTTGGATACAGATTATAACTATGGCTACACCTTC,-,TRBJ1-2,-,TRBV6-5
CASSTPGDPAKNIQYF,TGTGCCAGTAGTACCCCAGGGGACCCCGCCAAAAACATTCAGTACTTC,-,TRBJ2-4,-,TRBV19
CSVAGTGDQPQHF,TGCAGCGTAGCCGGGACAGGGGACCAGCCCCAGCATTTT,TRBD1,TRBJ1-5,once,TRBV29-1
CATQSVGGRIETQYF,TGTGCCACCCAGTCTGTGGGGGGGCGGATAGAGACCCAGTACTTC,-,TRBJ2-5,-,TRBV19
CASSLLTSGGKTQYF,TGTGCCAGCAGCTTATTGACTAGCGGGGGAAAGACCCAGTACTTC,TRBD2,TRBJ2-5,once,TRBV5-4
CASTGLAGLFTDTQYF,TGTGCCAGCACCGGACTAGCGGGGCTTTTCACAGATACGCAGTATTTT,TRBD2,TRBJ2-3,-,TRBV18
CASRAQGEYGYTF,TGTGCCAGCAGAGCACAGGGTGAATATGGCTACACCTTC,-,TRBJ1-2,-,TRBV2
CASSLRHLANYGYTF,TGCGCCAGCAGCCTACGACACCTAGCTAACTATGGCTACACCTTC,-,TRBJ1-2,-,TRBV4-1
CASKPALSSYNEQFF,TGTGCCAGCAAGCCAGCCTTAAGCTCCTACAATGAGCAGTTCTTC,-,TRBJ2-1,-,TRBV25-1
CASSEYKGGGANVLTF,TGTGCCAGCAGTGAATACAAGGGCGGTGGGGCCAACGTCCTGACTTTC,-,TRBJ2-6,-,TRBV25-1
CASSGDIAYEQYF,TGTGCCAGCAGTGGGGACATTGCCTACGAGCAGTACTTC,-,TRBJ2-7,once,TRBV2
CASSPGDRGNTGELFF,TGCGCCAGCAGCCCAGGGGACAGGGGGAACACCGGGGAGCTGTTTTTT,TRBD1,TRBJ2-2,-,TRBV5-1
CASSYTGEEVSGNTIYF,TGTGCCAGCAGCTACACAGGGGAAGAGGTCTCTGGAAACACCATATATTTT,TRBD1,TRBJ1-3,-,TRBV14
CATSRGPSPLHF,TGTGCCACCAGCAGGGGACCTTCACCCCTCCACTTT,-,TRBJ1-6,-,TRBV15
CASTPKGLDGYTF,TGTGCCAGCACCCCGAAGGGGTTGGATGGCTACACCTTC,-,TRBJ1-2,-,TRBV25-1
CASSLKRGGTQYF,TGTGCCAGCAGCTTAAAGAGGGGCGGGACCCAGTACTTC,-,TRBJ2-5,-,TRBV7-2
CASSAGLGVETQYF,TGTGCCAGCAGCGCCGGACTAGGTGTAGAGACCCAGTACTTC,TRBD2,TRBJ2-5,-,TRBV7-2
CASSPPDGEKLFF,TGTGCCAGCTCACCACCGGACGGGGAAAAACTGTTTTTT,-,TRBJ1-4,few,TRBV18
CATSSSRRRLNTEAFF,TGTGCCACCAGCAGCTCGCGGAGGCGGTTGAACACTGAAGCTTTCTTT,-,TRBJ1-1,few,TRBV15
CASKGGWTEAFF,TGTGCCAGCAAGGGGGGCTGGACTGAAGCTTTCTTT,-,TRBJ1-1,-,TRBV27
CASSQDPKGRGPNEQFF,TGCGCCAGCAGCCAAGATCCAAAGGGCCGGGGGCCCAATGAGCAGTTCTTC,-,TRBJ2-1,-,TRBV4-1
CASSPHKNTEAFF,TGCGCCAGCAGCCCTCACAAGAACACTGAAGCTTTCTTT,-,TRBJ1-1,few,TRBV5-1
CASSPYYRVANTGELFF,TGCGCCAGCAGCCCCTACTACAGGGTAGCGAACACCGGGGAGCTGTTTTTT,-,TRBJ2-2,-,TRBV4-1
CASSYARQETQYF,TGTGCCAGCAGTTACGCGCGCCAAGAGACCCAGTACTTC,-,TRBJ2-5,-,TRBV6-6
CAWSPGGDNQPQHF,TGTGCCTGGTCCCCTGGGGGGGACAATCAGCCCCAGCATTTT,-,TRBJ1-5,-,TRBV30